This TCR beta chain was retrieved from a study of identical twins. This clonotype appeared a few times. Unique molecular identifiers were in the cDNA, with template-switch universal primer binding. TCRdb re-called the 5' RACE reads with MiXCR, one entry per CDR3 protein. The table records 460,000 or so distinct CDR3 sequences, approximately 15% of them present only once. The germline gives CDR1 MNHEY, CDR2 SMNVEV (reference sequence). Germline trimming cut 6 bases from V and 0 bases from J; bases unmatched to any gene: 8. This CDR3 has 17 residues. The same data also contributed to another study, on yellow fever vaccine responses in identical twins.

This rearrangement joins TRBV27 to TRBJ2-2; 9 nucleotides align to TRBD2. The origin of this receptor is a woman aged 18-29 years in good health. Sequencing was carried out using CD4+ T cells sorted from blood. The CDR3 DNA follows: TGTGCCAGCAGAAATCGAGCGGGGGGCTCGAACACCGGGGAGCTGTTTTTT. This translates into CASRNRAGGSNTGELFF.